This T cell receptor (beta chain) was identified during a study of blood T cells in healthy people across ages. With a J-beta primer mix and a sample-barcoded 5' primer, a second PCR ran about 7 to 12 cycles. MiXCR, run by TCRdb on the 5' RACE reads, gives a single entry per CDR3 protein. The sample includes just over 1 million distinct CDR3 sequences, under 45% of them seen just once. Samples each had at least 5 micrograms of total RNA extracted. CDR3 length: 17 amino acids. Germline loops: CDR1 SGHRS, CDR2 YFSETQ. On this clonotype itself: One end of the junction varies from germline; a read error may be responsible.

The TCR comes from a woman aged 60-75 years in good health. The sequencing input was blood. The chain combines TRBV5-1 with TRBJ1-1; 8 bases agree with TRBD1. As DNA, the CDR3 is TGCGCCAGCAGCTTTGGGGTAGACAGGGGTATGAACACTAAAGCTTTCTTT. It specifies CASSFGVDRGMNTKAFF.